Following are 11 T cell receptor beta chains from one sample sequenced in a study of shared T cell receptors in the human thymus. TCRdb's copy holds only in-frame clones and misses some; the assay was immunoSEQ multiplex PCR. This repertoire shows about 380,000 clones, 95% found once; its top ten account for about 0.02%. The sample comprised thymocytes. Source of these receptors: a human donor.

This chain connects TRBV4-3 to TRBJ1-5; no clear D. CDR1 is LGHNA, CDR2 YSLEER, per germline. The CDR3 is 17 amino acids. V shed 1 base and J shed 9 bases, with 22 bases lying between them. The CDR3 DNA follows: TGCGCCAGCAGCCAAGCGGATGCGGTAACCTCGAGGCCGCCCCAGCATTTT. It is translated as CASSQADAVTSRPPQHF.

Written as DNA, the CDR3 is TGTGCCAGCAGTGATTTAATTAAGGGAACTGAAGCTTTCTTT. Translation: CASSDLIKGTEAFF. The V call is TRBV6-1, the J call TRBJ1-1; D gene unclear. With 3 bases removed from V and 5 bases from J, the gap between germline ends came to 13 bases. The CDR3 spans 14 residues. In germline, CDR1 is MNHNS, CDR2 SASEGT.

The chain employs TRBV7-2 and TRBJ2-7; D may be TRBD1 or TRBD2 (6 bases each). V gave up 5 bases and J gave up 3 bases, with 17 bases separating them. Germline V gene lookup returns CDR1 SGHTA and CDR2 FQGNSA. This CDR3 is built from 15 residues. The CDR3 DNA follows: TGTGCCAGCAGCGAGGCGCTAGGGGGACTCTACGAGCAGTACTTC. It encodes CASSEALGGLYEQYF.

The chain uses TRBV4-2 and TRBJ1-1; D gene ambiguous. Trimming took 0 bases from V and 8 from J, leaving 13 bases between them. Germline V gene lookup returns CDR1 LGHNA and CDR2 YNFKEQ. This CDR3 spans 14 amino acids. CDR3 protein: CASSQDARQIEAFF. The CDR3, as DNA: TGTGCCAGCAGCCAAGATGCCAGGCAAATAGAAGCTTTCTTT.

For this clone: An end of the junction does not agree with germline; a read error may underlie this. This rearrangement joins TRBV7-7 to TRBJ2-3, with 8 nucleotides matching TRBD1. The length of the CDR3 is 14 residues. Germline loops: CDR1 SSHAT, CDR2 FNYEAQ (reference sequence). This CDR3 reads CASSLGQGANTQYF. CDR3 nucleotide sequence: TGTGCTAGCAGCTTGGGGCAGGGGGCGAATACGCAGTATTTT.

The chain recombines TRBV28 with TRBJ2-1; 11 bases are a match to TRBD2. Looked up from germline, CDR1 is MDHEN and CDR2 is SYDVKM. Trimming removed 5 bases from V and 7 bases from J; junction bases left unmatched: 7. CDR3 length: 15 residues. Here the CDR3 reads CASSLPGLAANEQFF. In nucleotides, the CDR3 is TGTGCCAGCAGTCTCCCGGGACTAGCGGCGAATGAGCAGTTCTTC.

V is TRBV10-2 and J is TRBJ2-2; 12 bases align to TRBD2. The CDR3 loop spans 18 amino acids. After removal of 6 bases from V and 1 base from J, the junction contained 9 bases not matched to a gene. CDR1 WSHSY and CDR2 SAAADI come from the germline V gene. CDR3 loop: CASRGGASGRENTGELFF. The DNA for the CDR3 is TGCGCCAGCAGGGGCGGCGCTAGCGGGAGGGAGAACACCGGGGAGCTGTTTTTT.

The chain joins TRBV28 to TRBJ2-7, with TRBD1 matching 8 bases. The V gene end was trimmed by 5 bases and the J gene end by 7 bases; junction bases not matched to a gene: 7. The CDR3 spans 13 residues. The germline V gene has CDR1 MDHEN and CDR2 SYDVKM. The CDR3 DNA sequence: TGTGCCAGCAGTAGCAGGGGGCTGCGAGAGCAGTACTTC. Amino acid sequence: CASSSRGLREQYF.

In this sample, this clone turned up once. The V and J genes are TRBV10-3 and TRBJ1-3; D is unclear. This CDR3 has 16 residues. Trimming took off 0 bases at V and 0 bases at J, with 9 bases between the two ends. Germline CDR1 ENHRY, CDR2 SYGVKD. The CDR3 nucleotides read TGTGCCATCAGTGAGTCCGGGATGAACTCTGGAAACACCATATATTTT. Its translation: CAISESGMNSGNTIYF.

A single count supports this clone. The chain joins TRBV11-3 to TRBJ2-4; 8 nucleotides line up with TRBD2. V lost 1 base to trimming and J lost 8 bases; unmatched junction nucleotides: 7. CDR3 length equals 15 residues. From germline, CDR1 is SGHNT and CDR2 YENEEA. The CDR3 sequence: CASSLVSGSGHIQYF. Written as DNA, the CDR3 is TGTGCCAGCAGCTTAGTGAGCGGGAGTGGGCACATTCAGTACTTC.

CDR3: CASRYTIFSTKTSQETQYF. The CDR3 nucleotides read TGTGCCAGCAGATACACGATTTTCAGCACTAAAACATCCCAAGAGACCCAGTACTTC. The gene calls are TRBV7-2 and TRBJ2-5; no clear D. The CDR3 consists of 19 residues. V was shortened by 6 bases and J by 1 base, with 27 bases between the two germline ends. Germline V gene data show CDR1 as SGHTA and CDR2 as FQGNSA.